This T cell receptor (beta chain) is drawn from a study of T cell responses to AZD1222 COVID-19 vaccine. Measured with immunoSEQ multiplex PCR; TCRdb has only the in-frame clones, and not every one. Of 150,000 to 250,000 clones in the sample, approximately 93% were seen once. Germline V gene data show CDR1 as LNHDA and CDR2 as SQIVND (reference sequence). The length of the CDR3 is 14 residues. V lost 3 bases, J lost 8 bases, and 13 bases lay in between. In regard to this clone: The antigen is unknown.

Notes on the study in general: Most donors were white British, females outnumbered males, and clonal diversity was possibly underestimated. Within unmutated variant regions lay the reported targets of nearly half of spike-specific TCRs.

Both about-4-week and about-12-week second-dose recipients were combined. The chain employs TRBV19 and TRBJ1-4; a weak D match, TRBD1 (5 bases). Source: peripheral blood, taken 28 days after the second AZD1222 dose. The source of this sequence is an adult who received the AZD1222 COVID-19 vaccine. The CDR3 is CASSIVLGDEKLFF. CDR3 nucleotides: TGTGCCAGTAGTATTGTCTTGGGGGACGAAAAACTGTTTTTT.